This TCR beta chain was identified in a study of response to subunit inactivated influenza vaccine. CDR1 is SGHTA and CDR2 is FQGNSA in the germline V gene. The CDR3 is made up of 15 amino acids. V was pared by 3 bases and J by 0 bases, with 11 bases between. In TCRdb, the RT-PCR reads were re-called with MiXCR into one record per CDR3 protein. The sample gives about 540,000 distinct CDR3 sequences, around 21% of which show up once; 2.5% to 3.5% is in the top ten. The same data also contributed to another study, on T cells expressing NK-cell markers. This second study notes: UMI-tagged 5'RACE template switching yielded the TCR beta cDNA. Repertoires of TCR beta were obtained from T cells sorted as CD3+CD56+NKG2C+, CD3+CD56+NKG2C- and CD3+CD56-NKG2C+. Of eight sequenced donors, seven were HCMV-seropositive and one HCMV-seronegative. A few donors likewise had their CD3+CD56-NKG2C+ fraction led by these clonotypes.

This TCR derives from a man aged 50 or older who received an inactivated influenza vaccine. The chain uses TRBV7-2 and TRBJ1-2; D is undetermined. The source was CD4+ T cells sorted from PBMCs, collected approximately 12 days after vaccination. CDR3 bases: TGTGCCAGCAGCTTGTGGGATGGTGCTAACTATGGCTACACCTTC. This sequence encodes CASSLWDGANYGYTF. The full variable domain, with the rest looked up from reference TRBV7-2 and TRBJ1-2, is GAGVSQSPSNKVTEKGKDVELRCDPISGHTALYWYRQSLGQGLEFLIYFQGNSAPDKSGLPSDRFSAERTGGSVSTLTIQRTQQEDSAVYLCASSLWDGANYGYTFGSGTRLTVV.